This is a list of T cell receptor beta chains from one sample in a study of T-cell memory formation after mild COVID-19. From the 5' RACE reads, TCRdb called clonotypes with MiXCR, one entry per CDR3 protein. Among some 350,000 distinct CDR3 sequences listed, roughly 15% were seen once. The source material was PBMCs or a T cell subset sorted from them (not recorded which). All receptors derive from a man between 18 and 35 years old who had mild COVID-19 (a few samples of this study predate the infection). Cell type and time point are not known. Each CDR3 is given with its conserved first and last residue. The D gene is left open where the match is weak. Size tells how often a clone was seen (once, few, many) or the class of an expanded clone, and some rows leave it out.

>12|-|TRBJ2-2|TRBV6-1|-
CASRNWLGELFF
TGTGCCAGCAGGAATTGGTTAGGGGAGCTGTTTTTT
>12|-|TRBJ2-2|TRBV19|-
CAGSPPPGELFF
TGTGCCGGTAGCCCCCCCCCGGGGGAGCTGTTTTTT
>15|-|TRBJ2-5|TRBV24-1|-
CATSDWQRGAETQYF
TGTGCCACCAGTGATTGGCAACGTGGGGCAGAGACCCAGTACTTC
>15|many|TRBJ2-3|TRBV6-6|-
CASSYGRLYTDTQYF
TGTGCCAGCAGTTACGGTCGACTCTACACAGATACGCAGTATTTT
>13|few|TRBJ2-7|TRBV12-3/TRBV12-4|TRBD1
CASSNRGLYEQYF
TGTGCCAGCAGTAACAGGGGGCTATACGAGCAGTACTTC
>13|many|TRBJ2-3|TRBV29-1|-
CSVGRGLGSTQYF
TGCAGCGTTGGGCGGGGCCTCGGGTCGACGCAGTATTTT
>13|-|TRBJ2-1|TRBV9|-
CASSVVGRDEQFF
TGTGCCAGCAGCGTAGTAGGGAGAGATGAGCAGTTCTTC
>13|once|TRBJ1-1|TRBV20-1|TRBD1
CSVVDRGDTEAFF
TGCAGTGTTGTCGACAGGGGAGACACTGAAGCTTTCTTT
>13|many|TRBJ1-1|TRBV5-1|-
CASSLQGNTEAFF
TGTGCCAGCAGCTTACAGGGGAACACTGAAGCTTTCTTT
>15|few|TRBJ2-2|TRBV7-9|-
CASSLALTNTGELFF
TGTGCCAGCAGCTTAGCGTTGACGAACACCGGGGAGCTGTTTTTT
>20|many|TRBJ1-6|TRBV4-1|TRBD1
CASTRFAPIRQGLKNSPLHF
TGCGCCAGCACCCGTTTTGCCCCCATCAGACAGGGCTTAAAGAATTCACCCCTCCACTTT
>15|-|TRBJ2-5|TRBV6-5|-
CASSRDLGKAETQYF
TGTGCCAGCAGTAGGGACCTAGGAAAGGCGGAGACCCAGTACTTC